These 23 T cell receptor beta chains were sequenced from one sample in a study of blood T cell repertoires in COVID-19 (dated by TCRdb to the early 2020s). Library preparation was by the immunoSEQ multiplex PCR assay. In TCRdb, the immuneACCESS table is reduced to in-frame sequences with V and J assigned. These tables do not hold every clone; where another copy was compared, an unresolved V gene accounts for under half, and the others remain unexplained. The sample has 95,000 to 150,000 clones on record, over 70% of them singletons. Of the sample, about 2.3% falls within the top ten clones. The sequencing sample was made of peripheral blood. The receptor source for this set is a man aged 65 to 79 with acute or convalescent COVID-19.

V is TRBV30 and J is TRBJ1-1; possible D gene TRBD1, 6 bases. Trimming took 1 base from V and 1 from J, leaving 7 bases between them. This CDR3 has 13 amino acids. The V gene's germline CDR1 is GTSNPN and CDR2 SVGIG (reference sequence). This chain's CDR3 is CAWSGTANTEAFF. The DNA of the CDR3 is TGTGCCTGGAGTGGGACAGCGAACACTGAAGCTTTCTTT.

The V call is TRBV4-3, the J call TRBJ2-7; TRBD1 matches at 10 bases. The germline gives CDR1 LGHNA, CDR2 YSLEER. V dropped 4 bases and J dropped 4; count of bases not matched to a gene: 10. The CDR3 runs 16 residues. The CDR3 loop is CASSPRAGTGVYEQYF. The CDR3 nucleotides read TGCGCCAGCAGCCCACGAGCGGGGACAGGGGTATACGAGCAGTACTTC.

The rearrangement links TRBV9 to TRBJ1-1; the match to TRBD1 covers 8 bases. This CDR3 contains 14 residues. V shed 5 bases and J 11 bases; nucleotides not matched to a gene: 14. Germline lookup yields CDR1 SGDLS and CDR2 YYNGEE. CDR3 bases: TGTGCCAGCAGTGACCGGGACAGGCTATCTGGGGCTTTCTTT. It specifies CASSDRDRLSGAFF.

J is TRBJ1-2 and V is TRBV12-5; D may be TRBD1 (5 bases). The CDR3 runs 14 residues. V was trimmed by 3 bases and J by 5 bases, leaving 13 bases between them. Per germline, CDR1 LGHNT and CDR2 FRNRAP. The CDR3 nucleotides are TGTGCTAGTGGTTTCATCGACAGTGCTTATGGCTACACCTTC. This codes for CASGFIDSAYGYTF.

V and J are TRBV20-1 and TRBJ1-5, with unresolved D. The ends were cut back, 3 bases at V and 5 bases at J, with 5 bases in the middle. The CDR3 is made up of 11 amino acids. Per the germline V gene, CDR1 is DFQATT and CDR2 is SNEGSKA (reference sequence). This CDR3 is CSASSHQPQHF. The CDR3 DNA sequence: TGCAGTGCTAGCTCCCATCAGCCCCAGCATTTT.

The genes are TRBV7-2 and TRBJ1-6; 7 positions agree with TRBD1. Looked up from germline, CDR1 is SGHTA and CDR2 is FQGNSA. CDR3 length equals 18 residues. J gave up 0 bases and V 2 bases, and 7 bases lay outside the gene matches. The CDR3, as DNA: TGTGCCAGCAGCTTAACGGGCAGGGGGAGCTCCTATAATTCACCCCTCCACTTT. It yields the protein CASSLTGRGSSYNSPLHF. Using reference TRBV7-2 and TRBJ1-6 for the parts outside the CDR3, the full variable domain is GAGVSQSPSNKVTEKGKDVELRCDPISGHTALYWYRQSLGQGLEFLIYFQGNSAPDKSGLPSDRFSAERTGGSVSTLTIQRTQQEDSAVYLCASSLTGRGSSYNSPLHFGNGTRLTVT.

The V gene is TRBV25-1, the J gene TRBJ1-6; maybe TRBD1 (5 bases). There are 16 residues in the CDR3. With 7 bases removed from V and 0 bases from J, the gap between germline ends came to 13 bases. Germline CDR1 MGHDK, CDR2 SYGVNS. The CDR3 DNA follows: TGTGCCAGCACCCCCCGACAGAGCTCCTATAATTCACCCCTCCACTTT. Its translation: CASTPRQSSYNSPLHF.

The genes are TRBV9 and TRBJ1-1; D is possibly TRBD1 (6 bases). This CDR3 spans 15 amino acids. Trimming removed 0 bases from V and 3 bases from J, with 12 bases in between. The germline V gene encodes CDR1 SGDLS and CDR2 YYNGEE. Written as DNA, the CDR3 is TGTGCCAGCAGCGTAGGGACAGTTGGGGACACTGAAGCTTTCTTT. Residues: CASSVGTVGDTEAFF.

The chain is built from TRBV28 and TRBJ2-5, with D tentatively TRBD2 (6 bases). Germline lookup yields CDR1 MDHEN and CDR2 SYDVKM. The germline V and J ends were trimmed by 5 bases and 5 bases, with 12 bases remaining between them. This CDR3 region has 13 residues. As DNA, the CDR3 is TGTGCCAGCAGTATCCCAGGGAGGGAGACCCAGTACTTC. Its translation: CASSIPGRETQYF.

The genes are TRBV30 and TRBJ1-1, with D perhaps matching TRBD1 (5 bases). Per germline, CDR1 GTSNPN and CDR2 SVGIG (reference sequence). Trimming removed 1 base at V and 1 base at J, with 40 bases between. This CDR3 has 24 amino acids. In DNA, the CDR3 is TGTGCCTGGAGTGGACTTCCCGGGGCTATGGGCACAAGGGAGGTGGCTCAAGGGAACACTGAAGCTTTCTTT. Protein: CAWSGLPGAMGTREVAQGNTEAFF.

This clone was detected once. V gene TRBV5-1 combines with J gene TRBJ2-5, with D possibly matching TRBD1 (5 bases). The germline V gene encodes CDR1 SGHRS and CDR2 YFSETQ. The V gene lost 6 bases and the J gene lost 7 bases, with 16 bases spanning the gap. The length of the CDR3 is 13 residues. The DNA of the CDR3 is TGCGCCAGCACCCCTGAAGGGGTTGGGACCCAGTACTTC. Translation: CASTPEGVGTQYF.

V gene TRBV5-1 combines with J gene TRBJ1-3, with D unresolved. The V gene lost 4 bases and the J gene lost 0 bases, with 11 bases spanning the gap. Germline values: CDR1 SGHRS, CDR2 YFSETQ. The CDR3 consists of 15 residues. The CDR3 nucleotides are TGCGCCAGCAGCCCCGCCGCGAGCTCTGGAAACACCATATATTTT. It yields the protein CASSPAASSGNTIYF.

This chain uses TRBV28 with TRBJ2-7, with D maybe TRBD2 (5 bases). This CDR3 has 14 residues. V lost 7 bases and J 0 bases, leaving 13 bases between the germline ends. Germline loops: CDR1 MDHEN, CDR2 SYDVKM. The CDR3 reads CASTTRTDSYEQYF. In nucleotides, the CDR3 is TGTGCCAGCACCACCCGGACTGACTCCTACGAGCAGTACTTC.

V and J are TRBV5-1 and TRBJ2-3, with TRBD2 matching 12 bases. The CDR3 sequence is 15 residues long. CDR1 is SGHRS, CDR2 YFSETQ, per germline. Unmatched junction bases numbered 4, after V lost 6 bases and J lost 2 bases. CDR3 amino acids: CASTRLAGVTDTQYF. CDR3 coding DNA: TGCGCCAGCACCCGACTAGCGGGGGTCACAGATACGCAGTATTTT.

The V and J genes are TRBV19 and TRBJ2-7; 9 positions match TRBD1. Germline V gene sequence: CDR1 LNHDA, CDR2 SQIVND (reference sequence). V was clipped by 5 bases and J by 4 bases; unmatched bases: 15. This CDR3 contains 17 residues. Here the CDR3 DNA reads TGTGCCAGTAGTCTCCGGACCCCGGGACAGGGCCCTTACGAGCAGTACTTC. This sequence encodes CASSLRTPGQGPYEQYF.

This chain uses TRBV19 with TRBJ1-2; 8 positions agree with TRBD1. The ends lost 6 bases at V and 2 bases at J; junction bases unmatched: 8. This CDR3 has 15 amino acids. Germline CDR1 and CDR2: LNHDA and SQIVND (reference sequence). The DNA for the CDR3 is TGTGCCAGTAGGCCAACAGGGGGGGAAAACTATGGCTACACCTTC. The encoded protein is CASRPTGGENYGYTF.

This clone has just a few counts. J is TRBJ2-7 and V is TRBV14, with D perhaps matching TRBD1 (5 bases). Germline V gene data show CDR1 as SGHDN and CDR2 as FVKESK. V lost 0 bases to trimming and J lost 5 bases, with 14 bases between them. The CDR3 length is 15 residues. CDR3 in amino acids: CASSQDWSRAHEQYF. CDR3 in DNA: TGTGCCAGCAGCCAAGATTGGAGCAGGGCTCACGAGCAGTACTTC.

The rearrangement uses TRBV6-5 and TRBJ2-6; unclear D gene. This CDR3 has 15 amino acids. Trimming shortened V by 9 bases and J by 0 bases, and 12 bases separated the two germline ends. From germline, CDR1 is MNHEY and CDR2 SVGAGI. The CDR3 DNA reads as TGTGCCAGTATTATTAGAGCCTCTGGGGCCAACGTCCTGACTTTC. This encodes CASIIRASGANVLTF.

The J gene is TRBJ2-3, the V gene TRBV7-6; no reliable D call. The CDR3 is 14 amino acids. Germline V lookup: CDR1 SGHVS, CDR2 FNYEAQ. V dropped 0 bases and J dropped 0 bases, with 4 bases sitting between them. Here the CDR3 DNA reads TGTGCCAGCAGCTTAGCGCGTAGCACAGATACGCAGTATTTT. This translates into CASSLARSTDTQYF.

The chain joins TRBV25-1 to TRBJ2-3; 8 nucleotides line up with TRBD2. There are 15 residues in the CDR3. The trim removed 3 bases at V and 2 bases at J, leaving 4 bases unmatched. The germline CDR1 and CDR2 sequences are MGHDK and SYGVNS. The CDR3 reads CASSDLAGITDTQYF. The CDR3 DNA is TGTGCCAGCAGTGACCTAGCGGGCATCACAGATACGCAGTATTTT.

The gene calls are TRBV5-5 and TRBJ1-4; possible D gene TRBD1, 5 bases. V was shortened by 0 bases and J by 8 bases, with 14 bases between the two germline ends. Germline CDR1 reads SGHKS; CDR2 reads YYEKEE (reference sequence). The length of the CDR3 is 15 residues. In DNA, the CDR3 is TGTGCCAGCAGCTTGGAAGGGGCAGGGTGGGAAAAACTGTTTTTT. Translating gives CASSLEGAGWEKLFF.

This clone was detected only a few times. The rearrangement links TRBV10-3 to TRBJ1-5, with TRBD1 matching over 7 bases. V shed 3 bases and J 0 bases; nucleotides not matched to a gene: 2. The germline V gene encodes CDR1 ENHRY and CDR2 SYGVKD. CDR3 length: 15 amino acids. The CDR3 region is CAISDRDSSNQPQHF. The CDR3 DNA reads TGTGCCATCAGTGACCGGGACAGTAGCAATCAGCCCCAGCATTTT.

The gene calls are TRBV7-2 and TRBJ1-6, with D tentatively TRBD1 (6 bases). Trimming removed 10 bases at V and 6 bases at J, with 13 bases between. CDR1 and CDR2 (germline): SGHTA, FQGNSA. The CDR3 runs to 13 residues. The CDR3 DNA sequence: TGTGCCAACCATGTGGGGGCTAATTCACCCCTCCACTTT. It is translated as CANHVGANSPLHF.